These 18 T cell receptor beta chains were all obtained from the same sample, sequenced in a study of blood T cells in healthy people across ages. Alongside a J-beta primer mix, a sample-barcoded 5' primer served in a second PCR lasting roughly 6 to 11 cycles. TCRdb redid the calling of the 5' RACE reads with MiXCR, one entry per CDR3 protein. Here the sample spans over a million distinct CDR3 sequences, 35% to 50% being singletons. Sample: blood. The receptors derive from an older woman in good health.

The chain carries TRBV24-1 and TRBJ1-1; 10 nucleotides agree with TRBD1. After removal of 4 bases from V and 7 bases from J, the junction contained 5 bases not matched to a gene. Germline CDR1 and CDR2: KGHDR and SFDVKD. The CDR3 length is 14 residues. The CDR3: CATSDRTGGSEAFF. The CDR3 DNA reads as TGTGCCACCAGTGACAGGACAGGGGGTAGTGAAGCTTTCTTT.

The chain employs TRBV6-1 and TRBJ2-7; no reliable D call. This CDR3 has 13 residues. The V gene's germline CDR1 is MNHNS and CDR2 SASEGT. V lost 6 bases and J 4 bases, leaving 13 bases between the germline ends. The CDR3 DNA is TGTGCCAGCAGCGAAAATCCCAGTTACGAGCAGTACTTC. Residues: CASSENPSYEQYF.

This clonotype was observed a handful of times. The chain has TRBV3-1 and TRBJ2-6; 7 bases map to TRBD1. The CDR3 sequence is 17 residues long. The junction had 8 bases not matched to a gene; V was cut back by 4 bases and J by 2 bases. Per germline, CDR1 LGHDT and CDR2 YNNKEL (reference sequence). The CDR3: CASSPRDSGPGANVLTF. The CDR3, as DNA: TGTGCCAGCAGCCCCCGGGACAGCGGACCTGGGGCCAACGTCCTGACTTTC. Filled out from reference TRBV3-1 and TRBJ2-6, the complete variable domain reads DTAVSQTPKYLVTQMGNDKSIKCEQNLGHDTMYWYKQDSKKFLKIMFSYNNKELIINETVPNRFSPKSPDKAHLNLHINSLELGDSAVYFCASSPRDSGPGANVLTFGAGSRLTVL.

V usage is TRBV11-2 and J usage is TRBJ2-7; no clear D. The CDR3 has 14 amino acids. CDR1 is SGHAT, CDR2 FQNNGV, per germline. V lost 5 bases and J lost 2, with 13 bases in between. CDR3 sequence reads: CASSVGYTTYEQYF. The CDR3 DNA sequence: TGTGCCAGCAGCGTAGGGTACACAACCTACGAGCAGTACTTC.

This clonotype has only a few counts. A much larger clone sits a single nucleotide away, making a read error possible. CDR3 nucleotide sequence: TGTGCCATCAGTGACCCCCGGGACAGGGGGCTGTACGAGCAGTTCTTC. Translating gives CAISDPRDRGLYEQFF. The rearrangement links TRBV10-3 to TRBJ2-1, with 12 bases fitting TRBD1. Germline CDR1 ENHRY, CDR2 SYGVKD. With 3 bases clipped from V and 10 bases from J, the junction kept 10 bases outside the gene matches. This CDR3 has 16 residues.

This chain connects TRBV27 to TRBJ2-3; perhaps D is TRBD1 or TRBD2 (5 bases each). This CDR3 is built from 13 residues. Between the trimmed V and J ends, which lost 6 bases and 6 bases, there was a span of 13 bases. Germline V gene sequence: CDR1 MNHEY, CDR2 SMNVEV (reference sequence). CDR3 region: CASRGVWRDTQYF. The CDR3, as DNA: TGTGCCAGCAGGGGGGTCTGGAGGGATACGCAGTATTTT.

This clonotype was seen only a few times. V and J are TRBV29-1 and TRBJ2-5; TRBD2 agrees at 8 bases. V dropped 4 bases and J dropped 3; count of bases not matched to a gene: 10. Germline V gives CDR1 SQVTM, CDR2 ANQGSEA. This CDR3 has 15 residues. The DNA for the CDR3 is TGCAGCGTTGCGGTGGGTAGCGGGAATGAAGAGACCCAGTACTTC. This codes for CSVAVGSGNEETQYF.

V is TRBV7-9 and J is TRBJ2-7; 9 bases are shared with TRBD2. Germline CDR1 SEHNR, CDR2 FQNEAQ (reference sequence). Germline trimming cut 8 bases from V and 0 bases from J; bases unmatched to any gene: 5. The CDR3 runs to 14 residues. The CDR3 DNA reads as TGTGCCAGCTGCAAGACTAGCGGCTCCTACGAGCAGTACTTC. Its protein product is CASCKTSGSYEQYF.

This clonotype has only a few counts. An end of the junction differs from the germline gene, which may be a read error. The V call is TRBV28, the J call TRBJ2-7; 14 bases agree with TRBD2. CDR1 MDHEN and CDR2 SYDVKM come from the germline V gene. CDR3 length: 16 residues. The CDR3, as DNA: TGCGCCAGCAGCCTTGGGACTAGCGGGAGTTCCTACGAGCAGTACTTC. Amino acids: CASSLGTSGSSYEQYF. Full variable domain (rest looked up from reference TRBV28 and TRBJ2-7): DVKVTQSSRYLVKRTGEKVFLECVQDMDHENMFWYRQDPGLGLRLIYFSYDVKMKEKGDIPEGYSVSREKKERFSLILESASTNQTSMYLCASSLGTSGSSYEQYFGPGTRLTVT.

This clonotype was observed a handful of times. This sequence joins TRBV29-1 and TRBJ1-1; the D is unclear. The germline V gene encodes CDR1 SQVTM and CDR2 ANQGSEA. The CDR3 consists of 11 residues. V lost 7 bases, J lost 2 bases, and 8 bases lay in between. The CDR3 nucleotides read TGCAGCGCCGTACAAAACACTGAAGCTTTCTTT. This gives the protein CSAVQNTEAFF. The variable domain in full, completed from reference TRBV29-1 and TRBJ1-1, reads SAVISQKPSRDICQRGTSLTIQCQVDSQVTMMFWYRQQPGQSLTLIATANQGSEATYESGFVIDKFPISRPNLTFSTLTVSNMSPEDSSIYLCSAVQNTEAFFGQGTRLTVV.

The CDR3 loop is CSVEVVRYEQYF. CDR3 in DNA: TGCAGCGTTGAAGTAGTGCGCTACGAGCAGTACTTC. The rearrangement joins TRBV29-1 to TRBJ2-5, with no clear D. With the DNA end fitting TRBJ2-7 better, the J assignment may be wrong. Germline CDR1 SQVTM, CDR2 ANQGSEA. The CDR3 contains 12 residues.

This clonotype appeared a few times. The V gene is TRBV7-9, the J gene TRBJ1-6; possible D gene TRBD1, 5 bases. Germline loops: CDR1 SEHNR, CDR2 FQNEAQ (reference sequence). The CDR3 length is 14 residues. V lost 1 base to trimming and J lost 10 bases, with 11 bases between them. The CDR3 loop is CASSLVGGDSPLHF. CDR3 nucleotides: TGTGCCAGCAGCTTAGTCGGGGGAGACTCACCCCTCCACTTT.

Many counts were recorded for this clonotype. This may be a read error, as it is one base from a much larger clone. This chain connects TRBV20-1 to TRBJ2-1, with 8 bases matching TRBD2. The end of the DNA aligns better with TRBJ2-7, so the J call may be wrong. This CDR3 spans 15 amino acids. Germline V gene data show CDR1 as DFQATT and CDR2 as SNEGSKA (reference sequence). The CDR3 region is CSARDVAGSYNEQYF. The CDR3, as DNA: TGCAGTGCTAGAGACGTAGCGGGATCCTACAATGAGCAGTACTTC.

This clonotype turned up a few times. J is TRBJ2-7 and V is TRBV5-1; D is undetermined. From germline, CDR1 is SGHRS and CDR2 YFSETQ. The CDR3 totals 13 residues. The germline V and J ends were trimmed by 4 bases and 5 bases, with 13 bases remaining between them. DNA of the CDR3: TGCGCCAGCAGCACCCCACGTAGGGACGAGCAGTACTTC. Translation: CASSTPRRDEQYF.

The genes are TRBV28 and TRBJ1-2; TRBD1 might be the D (5 bases). From germline, CDR1 is MDHEN and CDR2 SYDVKM. Trimming took 4 bases from V and 2 from J, leaving 14 bases between them. The length of the CDR3 is 15 residues. The CDR3 reads CASSSKPRGNYGYTF. Here the CDR3 DNA reads TGTGCCAGCAGTTCCAAACCGAGGGGAAACTATGGCTACACCTTC.

The chain couples TRBV24-1 to TRBJ2-5; TRBD2 matches at 10 bases. The CDR3 covers 14 residues. After removal of 3 bases from V and 11 bases from J, the junction contained 8 bases not matched to a gene. In germline, CDR1 is KGHDR, CDR2 SFDVKD. The CDR3, as DNA: TGTGCCACCAGTGATAGCGGGAGGGCCTCTAAGCAGTACTTC. Translating it yields CATSDSGRASKQYF.

A note on this clonotype: One end of the junction is discordant with germline, which a read error may explain. V and J are TRBV6-4 and TRBJ2-3, with 8 bases lining up with TRBD2. The CDR3 loop spans 14 amino acids. Germline V lookup: CDR1 MRHNA, CDR2 SNTAGT. CDR3 loop: CRDDGGGKPDTQYF. The CDR3 coding sequence is TGCCGGGACGACGGGGGGGGGAAGCCAGATACGCAGTATTTT.

A single count supports this clonotype. The V and J genes are TRBV3-1 and TRBJ2-3; D gene ambiguous. CDR3 length: 15 residues. Trimming stripped 0 bases from V and 2 bases from J, with 9 bases between. Germline CDR1 is LGHDT and CDR2 is YNNKEL (reference sequence). This CDR3 reads CASSQDPQNTDTQYF. CDR3 bases: TGTGCCAGCAGCCAAGATCCACAGAACACAGATACGCAGTATTTT.